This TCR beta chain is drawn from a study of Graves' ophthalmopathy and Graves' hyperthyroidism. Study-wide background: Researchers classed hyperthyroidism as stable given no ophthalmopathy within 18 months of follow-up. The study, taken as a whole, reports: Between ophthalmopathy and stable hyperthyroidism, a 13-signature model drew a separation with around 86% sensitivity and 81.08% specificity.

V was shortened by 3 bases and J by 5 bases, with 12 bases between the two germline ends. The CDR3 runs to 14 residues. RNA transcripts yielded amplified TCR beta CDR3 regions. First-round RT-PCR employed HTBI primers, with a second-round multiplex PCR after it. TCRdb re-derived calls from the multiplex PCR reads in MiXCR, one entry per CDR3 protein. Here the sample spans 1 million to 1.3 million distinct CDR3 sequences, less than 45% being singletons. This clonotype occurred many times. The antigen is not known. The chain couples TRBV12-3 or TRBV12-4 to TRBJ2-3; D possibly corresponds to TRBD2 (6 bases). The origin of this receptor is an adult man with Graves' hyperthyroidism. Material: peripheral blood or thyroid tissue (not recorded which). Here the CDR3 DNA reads TGTGCCAGCAGTTTTGGAGGGGACGGAGATACGCAGTATTTT. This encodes CASSFGGDGDTQYF.